This T cell receptor beta chain appears in the sequencing data of a study of cytotoxic CD8 clonotypes in ibrutinib-treated CLL. Clones were sequenced by immunoSEQ multiplex PCR, and TCRdb holds only the in-frame ones, with some missing. This sample carries about 39,000 clones, 65% to 70% of them seen once, and the ten largest clones take 6% to 8%. A single count supports this clone. Germline V gene data show CDR1 as MNHEY and CDR2 as SMNVEV (reference sequence). Losses at the gene ends were 6 bases for V and 4 bases for J; bases not matched to a gene: 8. This CDR3 contains 14 residues. J is TRBJ1-2 and V is TRBV27, with 7 bases matching TRBD1. Sequenced material: PBMCs, taken at disease progression, from a patient treated with ibrutinib. The origin of this receptor is a human donor with chronic lymphocytic leukemia. The CDR3 coding sequence is TGTGCCAGCAGAACACCGGGACAGTCCTATGGCTACACCTTC. Translated: CASRTPGQSYGYTF.